Below, 18 T cell receptor beta chains from the same sample are listed, as sequenced in a study of T cell changes during pregnancy in multiple sclerosis. Libraries were prepared by immunoSEQ multiplex PCR; TCRdb keeps only in-frame clonotypes and omits some of them. The repertoire includes about 36,000 clones, more than 70% of them detected once, and 0.5% to 0.65% sits in the top ten. The material was CD4+ T cells from peripheral blood mononuclear cells, obtained in the first trimester of pregnancy. The receptors shown here come from a female donor with multiple sclerosis, enrolled in a pregnancy study.

V and J are TRBV5-1 and TRBJ2-3; maybe TRBD2 (6 bases). The CDR3 runs to 17 residues. V was trimmed by 3 bases and J by 5 bases, leaving 22 bases between them. Looked up from germline, CDR1 is SGHRS and CDR2 is YFSETQ. This CDR3 reads CASSWTTIRQGGDTQYF. CDR3 coding DNA: TGCGCCAGCAGCTGGACTACGATCCGGCAGGGAGGAGATACGCAGTATTTT.

The J gene is TRBJ2-5, the V gene TRBV5-8; possibly TRBD1 for D (6 bases). The ends were cut back, 4 bases at V and 4 bases at J, with 14 bases in the middle. Germline V gene sequence: CDR1 SGHTS, CDR2 YDEGEE. CDR3 length equals 14 residues. The CDR3 DNA is TGTGCCAGCAGCCCAGGACAGAGGCTAGAGACCCAGTACTTC. It yields the protein CASSPGQRLETQYF.

The chain employs TRBV12-5 and TRBJ1-2; 8 bases are a match to TRBD1. Germline loops: CDR1 LGHNT, CDR2 FRNRAP. The CDR3 has 15 residues. Trimming removed 7 bases from V and 6 bases from J; junction bases left unmatched: 13. The CDR3 DNA is TGTGCTAGTGAACATAAGACAGGGGCGGGAAATGGCTACACCTTC. Translation gives CASEHKTGAGNGYTF.

In this sample, this clone turned up once. V is TRBV6-1 and J is TRBJ2-1; 11 nucleotides align to TRBD1. The junction had 2 bases not matched to a gene; V was cut back by 4 bases and J by 0 bases. The CDR3 length is 16 residues. From germline, CDR1 is MNHNS and CDR2 SASEGT. In DNA, the CDR3 is TGTGCCAGCAGTGCCGGGACAGGGGGCTCCTACAATGAGCAGTTCTTC. The encoded protein is CASSAGTGGSYNEQFF.

The CDR3 DNA sequence: TGTGCCATCAGGGAGCGTCGGGAGGACACTGAAGCTTTCTTT. Translating it yields CAIRERREDTEAFF. V and J are TRBV10-3 and TRBJ1-1; D remains unclear. The CDR3 loop spans 14 amino acids. Germline V gene data show CDR1 as ENHRY and CDR2 as SYGVKD. V lost 6 bases, J lost 3 bases, and 14 bases lay in between.

The chain combines TRBV15 with TRBJ2-5; 8 nucleotides align to TRBD1. The CDR3 is 16 residues long. The germline V gene has CDR1 LNHNV and CDR2 YYDKDF (reference sequence). The J segment lost 5 bases and the V segment lost 0 bases, leaving 8 bases of the junction unmatched. The DNA for the CDR3 is TGTGCCACCAGCAGAGATTTGGCAGGGGGCATGGAGACCCAGTACTTC. Translating gives CATSRDLAGGMETQYF.

The chain has TRBV21-1 and TRBJ2-4; the tabulated D call, TRBD1, remains unverified against the DNA. TRBV21-1 is classified as a pseudogene. CDR3 length: 19 residues. CDR3 sequence (DNA): TGTGCCAGCAGCAAAGCGCTCCGAGGGGACAGGCCCCCCAAAAACATTCAGTACTTC. Amino acids: CASSKALRGDRPPKNIQYF.

V and J are TRBV2 and TRBJ2-1, with TRBD1 identical over 8 bases. Germline CDR1 SNHLY, CDR2 FYNNEI. This CDR3 region has 17 residues. V lost 6 bases to trimming and J lost 0 bases; unmatched junction nucleotides: 10. The CDR3 here is CASRTDRGKSSYNEQFF. The CDR3, as DNA: TGTGCCAGCAGGACAGACAGGGGAAAAAGCTCCTACAATGAGCAGTTCTTC.

The chain links TRBV5-6 to TRBJ1-5; 9 nucleotides match TRBD1. Trimming at V came to 4 bases and at J to 4 bases, leaving 3 bases not matched to a gene. Per the germline V gene, CDR1 is SGHDT and CDR2 is YYEEEE. The CDR3 is 14 amino acids. CDR3 protein: CASSVQGANQPQHF. In DNA, the CDR3 is TGTGCCAGCAGCGTACAGGGGGCGAATCAGCCCCAGCATTTT.

This chain links TRBV19 with TRBJ1-3; D perhaps matches TRBD1 (5 bases). The germline V gene encodes CDR1 LNHDA and CDR2 SQIVND (reference sequence). The CDR3 covers 15 residues. Deletions cut 9 bases from V and 0 bases from J, with 15 bases between. As DNA, the CDR3 is TGTGCCAGCCGATCTATAGGGGACTCTGGAAACACCATATATTTT. It encodes CASRSIGDSGNTIYF.

There are a few counts of this clone. The chain joins TRBV21-1 to TRBJ1-1; TRBD1, the table's D call, was not compared with the DNA. TRBV21-1 constitutes a pseudogene. The CDR3 has 17 residues. The CDR3 loop is CASRLGSRGLMNTEAFF. DNA for the CDR3: TGTGCCAGCAGATTGGGGTCCAGGGGCCTCATGAACACTGAAGCTTTCTTT.

This chain joins TRBV30 and TRBJ1-1; 11 bases match TRBD1. Losses at the gene ends were 7 bases for V and 7 bases for J; bases not matched to a gene: 8. The CDR3 consists of 13 residues. CDR1 is GTSNPN, CDR2 SVGIG, per germline (reference sequence). CDR3 nucleotide sequence: TGTGCCTCCCAGGGGACAGGGGGTTTTGAAGCTTTCTTT. The encoded protein is CASQGTGGFEAFF.

V and J are TRBV25-1 and TRBJ2-3; a weak D match, TRBD2 (5 bases). CDR1 is MGHDK, CDR2 SYGVNS, per germline. V lost 4 bases to trimming and J lost 10 bases, with 9 bases between them. This CDR3 contains 11 residues. The CDR3 DNA reads as TGTGCCAGCAGTGTCCCAGCGGCGCAGTATTTT. It yields the protein CASSVPAAQYF.

V is TRBV10-2 and J is TRBJ2-4; D is unclear. The CDR3 sequence is 11 residues long. Germline CDR1 is WSHSY and CDR2 is SAAADI. V lost 3 bases and J 6 bases, leaving 3 bases between the germline ends. The CDR3 DNA is TGCGCCAGCAGTGACAGAAACATTCAGTACTTC. Residues: CASSDRNIQYF.

J is TRBJ2-5 and V is TRBV18; 10 bases agree with TRBD2. Germline CDR1 KGHSH, CDR2 LQKENI. Unmatched junction bases numbered 6, after V lost 6 bases and J lost 5 bases. The CDR3 contains 14 residues. In nucleotides, the CDR3 is TGTGCCAGCTCGCCTAGCGGGAGTAGTGAGACCCAGTACTTC. This sequence encodes CASSPSGSSETQYF. The complete variable domain, with remaining parts taken from reference TRBV18 and TRBJ2-5, reads NAGVMQNPRHLVRRRGQEARLRCSPMKGHSHVYWYRQLPEEGLKFMVYLQKENIIDESGMPKERFSAEFPKEGPSILRIQQVVRGDSAAYFCASSPSGSSETQYFGPGTRLLVL.

This chain connects TRBV7-2 to TRBJ2-1; D is perhaps TRBD1 (5 bases). The CDR3 length is 15 residues. CDR1 SGHTA and CDR2 FQGNSA come from the germline V gene. Trimming shortened V by 6 bases and J by 0 bases, and 12 bases separated the two germline ends. The CDR3 reads CASRTDQSSYNEQFF. The CDR3 DNA sequence: TGTGCCAGCAGGACAGATCAGAGCTCCTACAATGAGCAGTTCTTC.

This clone appeared a few times. The sample holds other DNA sequences that translate to the same CDR3. The CDR3 nucleotides read TGCGCCAGCAGTTCGGGACAGGGGAACACTGAAGCTTTCTTT. It codes for CASSSGQGNTEAFF. This chain connects TRBV5-1 to TRBJ1-1; 9 bases are shared with TRBD1. V was pared by 5 bases and J by 1 base, with 3 bases of the junction left unmatched. This CDR3 is 14 amino acids long. Per germline, CDR1 SGHRS and CDR2 YFSETQ.

This clone was detected once. The chain links TRBV6-5 to TRBJ1-4, with D maybe TRBD1 (6 bases). CDR3 size: 13 residues. Trimming took off 8 bases at V and 5 bases at J, with 12 bases between the two ends. The germline V gene has CDR1 MNHEY and CDR2 SVGAGI. The CDR3 loop reads CASSDRSNEKLFF. CDR3 bases: TGTGCCAGCTCGGACAGATCAAATGAAAAACTGTTTTTT.